This entry lists 20 T cell receptor beta chains sequenced from one sample in a study of blood T cell repertoires in COVID-19. The protocol was immunoSEQ multiplex PCR, while the TCRdb copy is restricted to in-frame clones and leaves out a portion. This table holds around 60,000 clones, over 70% found once. Sequenced: peripheral blood. These receptors originate from a human donor in a cohort sampled during active COVID-19.

The chain's CDR3 is CASSLTGPGNTIYF. DNA of the CDR3: TGTGCCAGCAGCTTGACAGGGCCTGGAAACACCATATATTTT. This sequence joins TRBV7-9 and TRBJ1-3; 7 bases are a match to TRBD1. The V and J ends lost 3 bases and 2 bases, in that order; junction bases with no gene match: 1. Germline V lookup: CDR1 SEHNR, CDR2 FQNEAQ (reference sequence). The CDR3 sequence is 14 residues long.

CDR3 DNA: TGTGCCATCAGCCCCCAGGAGTACTTC. Amino acid sequence: CAISPQEYF. The chain couples TRBV10-3 to TRBJ2-7; no reliable D call. V lost 6 bases, J lost 11 bases, and 8 bases lay in between. Per germline, CDR1 ENHRY and CDR2 SYGVKD. This CDR3 is built from 9 residues.

CDR3 protein: CASSLGGTAGNTIYF. DNA of the CDR3: TGTGCCAGCAGCTTAGGCGGGACAGCCGGAAACACCATATATTTT. The V gene is TRBV7-9, the J gene TRBJ1-3; 7 nucleotides match TRBD1. The J segment lost 4 bases and the V segment lost 1 base, leaving 4 bases of the junction unmatched. Germline CDR1 is SEHNR and CDR2 is FQNEAQ (reference sequence). The CDR3 consists of 15 residues.

This clone was detected only a few times. For the CDR3, the DNA is TGTGCCAGCAGTCCATCCAGGGGGCGGTTCTATAATTCACCCCTCCACTTT. Translating it yields CASSPSRGRFYNSPLHF. V usage is TRBV6-6 and J usage is TRBJ1-6; 8 positions match TRBD1. The germline V gene has CDR1 MNHNY and CDR2 SVGAGI (reference sequence). The CDR3 runs to 17 residues. Unmatched junction bases numbered 9, after V lost 5 bases and J lost 3 bases.

This clone has just a few counts. The genes are TRBV7-9 and TRBJ1-2; 9 bases match TRBD1. CDR1 SEHNR and CDR2 FQNEAQ come from the germline V gene (reference sequence). This CDR3 is 14 amino acids long. The V gene end was trimmed by 6 bases and the J gene end by 6 bases; junction bases not matched to a gene: 8. CDR3 nucleotides: TGTGCCAGCAGTCCGGACAGGGGCGCCCATGGCTACACCTTC. Amino acids: CASSPDRGAHGYTF.

The chain employs TRBV6-1 and TRBJ1-5, with D hard to call. The CDR3 length is 17 residues. Looked up from germline, CDR1 is MNHNS and CDR2 is SASEGT. Trimming cost V 4 bases and J 1 base, with 17 bases left between them. The CDR3 bases are TGTGCCAGCAGTGGGCAAAAACGGGGAGGGAGCAATCAGCCCCAGCATTTT. As protein: CASSGQKRGGSNQPQHF.

The rearrangement joins TRBV15 to TRBJ2-7; D ambiguous. V was shortened by 1 base and J by 3 bases, with 7 bases between the two germline ends. The CDR3 is 13 amino acids. Per the germline V gene, CDR1 is LNHNV and CDR2 is YYDKDF (reference sequence). The DNA of the CDR3 is TGTGCCACCAGCAGAGCCAGATTCTACGAGCAGTACTTC. It yields the protein CATSRARFYEQYF.

This clone came up once. This CDR3 reads CASSGGVDREAFF. The CDR3, as DNA: TGTGCCAGCAGCGGGGGCGTCGACAGGGAAGCTTTCTTT. J is TRBJ1-1 and V is TRBV7-9; D possibly corresponds to TRBD1 (6 bases). This CDR3 comprises 13 residues. Trimming cost V 5 bases and J 8 bases, with 15 bases left between them. Germline CDR1 reads SEHNR; CDR2 reads FQNEAQ (reference sequence).

The J gene is TRBJ2-7, the V gene TRBV5-1; 9 bases are shared with TRBD2. V dropped 0 bases and J dropped 4; count of bases not matched to a gene: 5. The V gene's germline CDR1 is SGHRS and CDR2 YFSETQ. This CDR3 region has 15 residues. The DNA for the CDR3 is TGCGCCAGCAGCTTGGCAGCGGGGGGATTTTACGAGCAGTACTTC. This translates into CASSLAAGGFYEQYF.

A few counts support this clone. The rearrangement links TRBV4-2 to TRBJ2-1; 7 bases align to TRBD2. The J segment lost 9 bases and the V segment lost 3 bases, leaving 11 bases of the junction unmatched. In germline, CDR1 is LGHNA, CDR2 YNFKEQ. The CDR3 length is 15 residues. The CDR3 reads CASSHEAGLVGEQFF. The CDR3 DNA follows: TGTGCCAGCAGCCACGAGGCCGGACTAGTGGGTGAGCAGTTCTTC.

This chain joins TRBV5-4 and TRBJ1-2, with D possibly matching TRBD1 (6 bases). The V end lost 1 base, the J end lost 5 bases, and 9 bases lay between the germline ends. The CDR3 loop spans 13 amino acids. CDR1 and CDR2 from the germline V gene are SGHNT and YYREEE (reference sequence). As DNA, the CDR3 is TGTGCCAGCAGCTTGAGGGGGGGGTATGGCTACACCTTC. This gives the protein CASSLRGGYGYTF.

V usage is TRBV15 and J usage is TRBJ2-7; weak D call: TRBD2 (5 bases). The germline V and J ends were trimmed by 0 bases and 0 bases, with 12 bases remaining between them. This CDR3 is built from 16 residues. Germline CDR1 is LNHNV and CDR2 is YYDKDF (reference sequence). DNA of the CDR3: TGTGCCACCAGCAGAGATGGAGGTTCCCGCTCCTACGAGCAGTACTTC. It is translated as CATSRDGGSRSYEQYF. The whole variable domain, filled in from reference TRBV15 and TRBJ2-7, reads DAMVIQNPRYQVTQFGKPVTLSCSQTLNHNVMYWYQQKSSQAPKLLFHYYDKDFNNEADTPDNFQSRRPNTSFCFLDIRSPGLGDTAMYLCATSRDGGSRSYEQYFGPGTRLTVT.

The table lists this clone with a few counts. CDR3 in DNA: TGTGCCAGCAGCTTGGGTGTAGATTCACCCCTCCACTTT. Encoded protein: CASSLGVDSPLHF. The chain employs TRBV5-4 and TRBJ1-6; D remains unclear. The CDR3 runs to 13 residues. V lost 0 bases, J lost 8 bases, and 6 bases lay in between. Germline V gene sequence: CDR1 SGHNT, CDR2 YYREEE (reference sequence).

This chain joins TRBV7-2 and TRBJ2-3, with D perhaps TRBD1 (6 bases). The CDR3 extends over 14 amino acids. V shed 5 bases and J shed 0 bases, with 9 bases lying between them. The germline gives CDR1 SGHTA, CDR2 FQGNSA. CDR3 loop: CASSRTASTDTQYF. The CDR3, as DNA: TGTGCCAGCAGCCGGACAGCAAGCACAGATACGCAGTATTTT.

The gene calls are TRBV28 and TRBJ2-7, with D maybe TRBD1 (6 bases). The germline V gene has CDR1 MDHEN and CDR2 SYDVKM. The CDR3 is made up of 12 amino acids. Trimming shortened V by 8 bases and J by 5 bases, and 13 bases separated the two germline ends. Here the CDR3 reads CASCNRDHEQYF. In nucleotides, the CDR3 is TGTGCCAGCTGTAACAGGGACCACGAGCAGTACTTC.

V usage is TRBV2 and J usage is TRBJ1-6, with 11 bases that match TRBD1. This CDR3 has 14 residues. J lost 14 bases, V lost 5 bases, and 8 bases had no gene match. CDR1 is SNHLY and CDR2 is FYNNEI in the germline V gene. Written as DNA, the CDR3 is TGTGCCAGCAGTCCGGGACAGGGGGTCGTCACCCTCCACTTT. It translates to CASSPGQGVVTLHF.

The rearrangement uses TRBV7-9 and TRBJ1-2, with D possibly matching TRBD1 (5 bases). Looked up from germline, CDR1 is SEHNR and CDR2 is FQNEAQ (reference sequence). The CDR3 consists of 15 residues. V gave up 0 bases and J gave up 1 base, with 9 bases separating them. The CDR3 DNA sequence: TGTGCCAGCAGCTTAGCGGCAGGGATTAACTATGGCTACACCTTC. Encoded protein: CASSLAAGINYGYTF. The full variable domain, completed using reference TRBV7-9 and TRBJ1-2, is DTGVSQNPRHKITKRGQNVTFRCDPISEHNRLYWYRQTLGQGPEFLTYFQNEAQLEKSRLLSDRFSAERPKGSFSTLEIQRTEQGDSAMYLCASSLAAGINYGYTFGSGTRLTVV.

This chain uses TRBV27 with TRBJ2-7; no firm D call. The germline gives CDR1 MNHEY, CDR2 SMNVEV (reference sequence). The CDR3 extends over 14 amino acids. V was clipped by 5 bases and J by 3 bases, with 14 bases between them. As DNA, the CDR3 is TGTGCCAGCAGTCTCTCCCTAGATATCTACGAGCAGTACTTC. Residues: CASSLSLDIYEQYF.

The chain employs TRBV3-1 (or the pseudogene TRBV3-2) and TRBJ2-6; TRBD1 agrees at 7 bases. Germline CDR1 and CDR2: LGHDT and YNNKEL (reference sequence). V lost 3 bases and J lost 1; bases outside the gene matches: 9. The CDR3 is 18 amino acids. The CDR3 reads CASSHRDRRFSGANVLTF. CDR3 DNA: TGTGCCAGCAGCCACCGGGACAGACGATTTTCTGGGGCCAACGTCCTGACTTTC.

This clone came up once. The chain uses TRBV18 and TRBJ1-5, with D uncertain. The CDR3 is 13 amino acids. The V gene's germline CDR1 is KGHSH and CDR2 LQKENI. V was clipped by 2 bases and J by 7 bases, with 9 bases between them. Written as DNA, the CDR3 is TGTGCCAGCTCACCAGGGTTGGGCCAGCCCCAGCATTTT. Its protein product is CASSPGLGQPQHF.